This T cell receptor (beta chain) emerged from a study of blood T cell repertoires in COVID-19. Background on the study: Donors in the United States, Italy and Spain gave samples during acute or convalescent COVID-19. PBMCs, B-cell-depleted T cells, or T cells were the source of the cDNA or gDNA that made up the material.

Original methodology: The authors estimated nucleated cell counts from reference gene primer amplification. Some clones are missing from TCRdb's copy, which holds only in-frame ones; the method was immunoSEQ multiplex PCR. The V and J calls and clone size were taken over from that table, and D and trimming were inferred from the DNA. The repertoire holds around 140,000 clones, with 87% as singletons. The TCR comes from a man in his fifties with active COVID-19. Sample: peripheral blood.

For the CDR3, the DNA is TGTGCCAGCAGCGTAGGATGGGGCCGTGGCTATGGCTACACCTTC. Amino acid sequence: CASSVGWGRGYGYTF. The chain is built from TRBV9 and TRBJ1-2; tentative D call: TRBD1 (5 bases). This CDR3 is 15 amino acids long. Germline V CDR1 and CDR2: SGDLS, YYNGEE. V was pared by 0 bases and J by 4 bases, with 13 bases between.